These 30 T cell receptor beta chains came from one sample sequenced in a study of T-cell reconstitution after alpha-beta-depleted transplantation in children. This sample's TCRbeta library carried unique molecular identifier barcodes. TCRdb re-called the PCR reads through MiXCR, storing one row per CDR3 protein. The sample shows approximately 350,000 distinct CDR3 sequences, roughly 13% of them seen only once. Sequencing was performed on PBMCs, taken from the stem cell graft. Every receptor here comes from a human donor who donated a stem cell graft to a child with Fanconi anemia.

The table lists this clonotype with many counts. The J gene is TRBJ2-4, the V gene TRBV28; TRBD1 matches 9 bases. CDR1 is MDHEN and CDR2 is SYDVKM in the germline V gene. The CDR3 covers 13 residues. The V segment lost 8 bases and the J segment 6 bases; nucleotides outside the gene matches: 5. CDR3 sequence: CASFRTGVNIQYF. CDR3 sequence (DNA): TGTGCCAGCTTTAGGACAGGGGTAAACATTCAGTACTTC.

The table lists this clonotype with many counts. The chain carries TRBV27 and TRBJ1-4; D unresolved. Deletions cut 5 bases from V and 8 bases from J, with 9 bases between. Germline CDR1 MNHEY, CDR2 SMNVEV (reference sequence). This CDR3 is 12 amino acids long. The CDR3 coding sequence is TGTGCCAGCAGTGCTCCCGGAGAAAAACTGTTTTTT. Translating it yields CASSAPGEKLFF.

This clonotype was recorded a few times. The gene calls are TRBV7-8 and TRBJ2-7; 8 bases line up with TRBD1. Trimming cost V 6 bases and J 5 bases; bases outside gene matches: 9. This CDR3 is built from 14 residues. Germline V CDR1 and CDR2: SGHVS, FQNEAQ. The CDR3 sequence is CASSLRDRLNEQYF. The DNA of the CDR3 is TGTGCCAGCAGTCTCCGGGACAGGTTAAACGAGCAGTACTTC.

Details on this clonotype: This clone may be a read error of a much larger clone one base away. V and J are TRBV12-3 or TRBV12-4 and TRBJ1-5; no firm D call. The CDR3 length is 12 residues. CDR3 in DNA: TGTGCCAGCATTTTAGAGTCAGGACCCCAGCATTTT. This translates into CASILESGPQHF.

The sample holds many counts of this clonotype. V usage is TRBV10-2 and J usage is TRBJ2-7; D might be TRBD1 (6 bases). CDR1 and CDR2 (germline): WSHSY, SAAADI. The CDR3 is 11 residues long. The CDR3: CATRTDYEQYV. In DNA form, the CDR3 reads TGCGCAACAAGGACAGACTACGAGCAGTACGTC.

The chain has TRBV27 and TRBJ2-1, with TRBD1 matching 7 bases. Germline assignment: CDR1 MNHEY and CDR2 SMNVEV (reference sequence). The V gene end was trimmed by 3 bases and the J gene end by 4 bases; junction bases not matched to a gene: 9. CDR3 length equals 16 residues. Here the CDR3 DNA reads TGTGCCAGCAGTTTTAGGACAGGCGATCCTTACAATGAGCAGTTCTTC. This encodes CASSFRTGDPYNEQFF.

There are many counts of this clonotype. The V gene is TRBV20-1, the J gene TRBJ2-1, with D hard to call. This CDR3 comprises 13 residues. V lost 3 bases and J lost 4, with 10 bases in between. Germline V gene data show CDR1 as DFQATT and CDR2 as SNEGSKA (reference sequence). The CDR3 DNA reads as TGCAGTGCTAGCCCCACTTCTTACAATGAGCAGTTCTTC. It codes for CSASPTSYNEQFF.

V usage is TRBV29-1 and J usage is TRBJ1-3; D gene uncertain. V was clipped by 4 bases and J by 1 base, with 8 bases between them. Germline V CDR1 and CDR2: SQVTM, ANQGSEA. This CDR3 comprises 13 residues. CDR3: CSVAQDSGNTIYF. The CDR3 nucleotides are TGCAGCGTTGCGCAAGATTCTGGAAACACCATATATTTT.

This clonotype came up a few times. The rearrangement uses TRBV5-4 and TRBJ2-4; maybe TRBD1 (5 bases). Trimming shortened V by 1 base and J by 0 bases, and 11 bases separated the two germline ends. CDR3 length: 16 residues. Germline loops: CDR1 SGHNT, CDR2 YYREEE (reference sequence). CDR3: CASSLRLGAAKNIQYF. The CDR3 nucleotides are TGTGCCAGCAGCTTGCGGTTAGGGGCAGCCAAAAACATTCAGTACTTC.

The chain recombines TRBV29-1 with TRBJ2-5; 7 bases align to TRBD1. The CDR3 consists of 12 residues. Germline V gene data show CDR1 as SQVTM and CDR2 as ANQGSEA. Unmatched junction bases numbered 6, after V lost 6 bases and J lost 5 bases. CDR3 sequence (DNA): TGCAGCGTCCGACAGGGATTGGAGACCCAGTACTTC. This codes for CSVRQGLETQYF.

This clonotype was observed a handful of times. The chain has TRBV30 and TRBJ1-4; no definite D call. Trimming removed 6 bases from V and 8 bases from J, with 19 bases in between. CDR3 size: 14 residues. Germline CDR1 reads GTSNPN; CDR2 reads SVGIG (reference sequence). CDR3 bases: TGTGCCTGTGACGCCCGGCCCTTAGGGGAAAAACTGTTTTTT. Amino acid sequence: CACDARPLGEKLFF.

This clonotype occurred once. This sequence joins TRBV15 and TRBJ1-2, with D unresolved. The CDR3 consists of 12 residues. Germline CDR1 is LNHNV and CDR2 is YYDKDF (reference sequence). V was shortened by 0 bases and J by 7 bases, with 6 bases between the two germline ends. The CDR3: CATSRDGVGYTF. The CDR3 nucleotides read TGTGCCACCAGCAGAGACGGGGTTGGCTACACCTTC.

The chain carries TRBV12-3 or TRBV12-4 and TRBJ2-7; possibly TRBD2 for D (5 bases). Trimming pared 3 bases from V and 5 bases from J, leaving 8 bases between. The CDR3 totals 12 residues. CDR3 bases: TGTGCCAGCAGTTTGACCGGGGACGAGCAGTACTTC. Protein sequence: CASSLTGDEQYF.

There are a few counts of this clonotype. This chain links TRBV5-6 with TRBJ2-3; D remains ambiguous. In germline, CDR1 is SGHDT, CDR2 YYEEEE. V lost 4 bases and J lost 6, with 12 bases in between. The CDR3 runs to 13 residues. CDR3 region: CASSPETSDTQYF. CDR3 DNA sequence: TGTGCCAGCAGCCCCGAGACATCGGATACGCAGTATTTT.

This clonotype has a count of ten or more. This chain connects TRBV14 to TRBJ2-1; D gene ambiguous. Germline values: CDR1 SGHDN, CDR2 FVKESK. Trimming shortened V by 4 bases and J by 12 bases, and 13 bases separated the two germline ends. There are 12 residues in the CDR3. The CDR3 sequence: CASSPSPVGQFF. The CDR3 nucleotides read TGTGCCAGCAGCCCGTCCCCTGTCGGGCAGTTCTTC.

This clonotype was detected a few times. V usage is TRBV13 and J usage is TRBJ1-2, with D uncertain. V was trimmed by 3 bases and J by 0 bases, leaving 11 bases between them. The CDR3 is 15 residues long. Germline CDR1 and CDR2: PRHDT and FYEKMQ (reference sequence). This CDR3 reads CASSLGDGSNYGYTF. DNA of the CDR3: TGTGCCAGCAGCTTGGGCGACGGGTCTAACTATGGCTACACCTTC.

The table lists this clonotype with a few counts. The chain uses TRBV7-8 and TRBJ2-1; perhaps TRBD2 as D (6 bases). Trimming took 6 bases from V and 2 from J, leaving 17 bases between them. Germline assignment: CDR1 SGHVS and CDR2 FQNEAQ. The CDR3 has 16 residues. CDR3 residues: CASSQSWGVTYNEQFF. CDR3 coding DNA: TGTGCCAGCAGTCAAAGTTGGGGGGTGACCTACAATGAGCAGTTCTTC.

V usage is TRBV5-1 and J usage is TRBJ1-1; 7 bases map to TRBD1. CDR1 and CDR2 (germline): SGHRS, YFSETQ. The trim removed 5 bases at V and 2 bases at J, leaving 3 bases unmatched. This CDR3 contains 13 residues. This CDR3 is CASSGQDNTEAFF. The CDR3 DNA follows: TGCGCCAGCAGTGGACAGGATAACACTGAAGCTTTCTTT.

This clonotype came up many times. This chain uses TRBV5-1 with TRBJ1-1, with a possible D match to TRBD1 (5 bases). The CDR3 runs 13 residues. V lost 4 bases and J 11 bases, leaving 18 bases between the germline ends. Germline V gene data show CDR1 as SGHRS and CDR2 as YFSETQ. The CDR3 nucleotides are TGCGCCAGCAGCGCAGCATCGTCGGGGGACGCTTTCTTT. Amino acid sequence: CASSAASSGDAFF.

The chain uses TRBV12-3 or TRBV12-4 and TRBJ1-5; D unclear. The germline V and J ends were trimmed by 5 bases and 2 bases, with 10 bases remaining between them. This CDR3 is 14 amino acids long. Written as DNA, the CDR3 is TGTGCCAGCAGTGATTTCCTTGGCAATCAGCCCCAGCATTTT. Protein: CASSDFLGNQPQHF.

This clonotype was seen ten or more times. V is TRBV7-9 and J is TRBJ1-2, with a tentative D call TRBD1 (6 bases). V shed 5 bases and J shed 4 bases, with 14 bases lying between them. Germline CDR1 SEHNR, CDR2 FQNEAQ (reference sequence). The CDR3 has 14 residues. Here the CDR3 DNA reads TGTGCCAGCAGCCCAAACGGACAGCTCTATGGCTACACCTTC. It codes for CASSPNGQLYGYTF.

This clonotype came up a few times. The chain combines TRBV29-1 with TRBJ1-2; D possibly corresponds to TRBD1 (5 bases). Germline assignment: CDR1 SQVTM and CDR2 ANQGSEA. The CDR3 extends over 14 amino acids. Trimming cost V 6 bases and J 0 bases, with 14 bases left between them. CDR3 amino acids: CSVGPDGANYGYTF. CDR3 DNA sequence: TGCAGCGTGGGGCCGGACGGAGCTAACTATGGCTACACCTTC.

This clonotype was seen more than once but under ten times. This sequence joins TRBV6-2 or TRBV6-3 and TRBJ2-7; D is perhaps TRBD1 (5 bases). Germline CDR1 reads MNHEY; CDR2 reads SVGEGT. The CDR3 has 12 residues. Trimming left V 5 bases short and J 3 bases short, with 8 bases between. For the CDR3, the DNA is TGTGCCAGCAGTATAGGGGACTACGAGCAGTACTTC. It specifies CASSIGDYEQYF.

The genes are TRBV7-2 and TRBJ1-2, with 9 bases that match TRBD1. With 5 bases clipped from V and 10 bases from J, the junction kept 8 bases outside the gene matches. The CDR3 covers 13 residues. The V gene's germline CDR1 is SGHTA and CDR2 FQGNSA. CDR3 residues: CASSVGTGRDYTF. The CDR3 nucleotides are TGTGCCAGCAGCGTCGGGACAGGGAGGGACTACACCTTC. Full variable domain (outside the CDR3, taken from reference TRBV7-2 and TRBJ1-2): GAGVSQSPSNKVTEKGKDVELRCDPISGHTALYWYRQSLGQGLEFLIYFQGNSAPDKSGLPSDRFSAERTGGSVSTLTIQRTQQEDSAVYLCASSVGTGRDYTFGSGTRLTVV.

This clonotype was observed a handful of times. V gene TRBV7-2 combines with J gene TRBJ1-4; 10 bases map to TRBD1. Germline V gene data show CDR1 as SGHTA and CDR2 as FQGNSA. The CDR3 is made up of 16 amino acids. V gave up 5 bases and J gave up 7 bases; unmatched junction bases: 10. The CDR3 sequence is CASSPGQGRFGEKLFF. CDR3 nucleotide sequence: TGTGCCAGCAGCCCGGGACAGGGGCGGTTTGGTGAAAAACTGTTTTTT.

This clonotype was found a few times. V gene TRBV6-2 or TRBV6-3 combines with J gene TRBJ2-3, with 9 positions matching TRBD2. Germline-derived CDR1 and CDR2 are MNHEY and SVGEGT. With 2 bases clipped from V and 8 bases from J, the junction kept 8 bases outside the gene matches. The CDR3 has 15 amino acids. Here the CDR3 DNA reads TGTGCCAGCAGTTACCCTAGCGGGGCCCGGGGTACGCAGTATTTT. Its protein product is CASSYPSGARGTQYF.

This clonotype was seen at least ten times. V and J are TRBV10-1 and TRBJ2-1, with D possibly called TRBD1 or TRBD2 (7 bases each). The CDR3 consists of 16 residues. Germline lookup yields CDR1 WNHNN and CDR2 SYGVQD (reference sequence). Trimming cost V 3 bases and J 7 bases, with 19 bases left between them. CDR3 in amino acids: CASSERGGGGGNEQFF. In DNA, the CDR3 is TGCGCCAGCAGTGAAAGGGGAGGGGGCGGAGGTAATGAGCAGTTCTTC.

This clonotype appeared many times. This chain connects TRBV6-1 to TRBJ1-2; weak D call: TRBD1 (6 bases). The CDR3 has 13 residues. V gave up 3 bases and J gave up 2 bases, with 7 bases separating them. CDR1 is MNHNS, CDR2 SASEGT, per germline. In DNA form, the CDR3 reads TGTGCCAGCAGTGACAGGGGCAACTATGGCTACACCTTC. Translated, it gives CASSDRGNYGYTF.

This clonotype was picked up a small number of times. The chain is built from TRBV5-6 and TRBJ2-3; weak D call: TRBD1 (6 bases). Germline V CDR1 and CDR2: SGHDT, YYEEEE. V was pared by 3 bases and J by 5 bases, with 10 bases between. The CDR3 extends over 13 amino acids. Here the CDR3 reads CASSWGRGDTQYF. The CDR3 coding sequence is TGTGCCAGCAGCTGGGGCAGGGGAGATACGCAGTATTTT.

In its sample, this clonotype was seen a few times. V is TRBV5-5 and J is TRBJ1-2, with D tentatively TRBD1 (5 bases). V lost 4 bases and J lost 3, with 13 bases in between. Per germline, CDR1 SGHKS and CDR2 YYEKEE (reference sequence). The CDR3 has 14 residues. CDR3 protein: CASSREGPDYGYTF. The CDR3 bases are TGTGCCAGCAGCCGGGAGGGGCCCGACTATGGCTACACCTTC.